Listed here is a single T cell receptor beta chain. The sample originates from a study of vaccination and CD4 T cells after COVID-19. This CDR3 is 17 amino acids long. Germline V lookup: CDR1 LNHDA, CDR2 SQIVND (reference sequence). V shed 6 bases and J shed 0 bases, with 17 bases lying between them. This sample's time point: late sampling 161 to 241 days after vaccination in a few convalescent patients. TCRdb redid the calling of the PCR reads with MiXCR, one entry per CDR3 protein. Seen here are around 26,000 distinct CDR3 sequences, 45% to 60% observed once, and the top ten hold roughly 5.5%. V usage is TRBV19 and J usage is TRBJ2-2; possibly TRBD1 or TRBD2 for D (7 bases each). Specimen: CD4+ T cells from blood, collected about 7 months after SARS-CoV-2 vaccination. The sequence was collected from a human donor who had recovered from COVID-19. The CDR3 DNA sequence: TGTGCCAGTAGCTTTAGACAGGGAGGGACGAACACCGGGGAGCTGTTTTTT. Translated, it gives CASSFRQGGTNTGELFF.